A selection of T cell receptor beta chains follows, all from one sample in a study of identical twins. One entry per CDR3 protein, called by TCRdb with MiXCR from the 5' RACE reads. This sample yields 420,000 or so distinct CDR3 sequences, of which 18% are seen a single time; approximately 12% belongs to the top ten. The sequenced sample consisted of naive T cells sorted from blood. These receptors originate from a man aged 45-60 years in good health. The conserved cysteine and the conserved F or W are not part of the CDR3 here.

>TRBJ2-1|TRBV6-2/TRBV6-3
ASSYGTVSYNEQF
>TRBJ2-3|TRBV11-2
ASSLDRVRSTDTQY
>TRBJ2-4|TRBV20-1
SARVGDIQY
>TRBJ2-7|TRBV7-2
ASSLAARQSYEQY
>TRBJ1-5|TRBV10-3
AISESRGNQPQH
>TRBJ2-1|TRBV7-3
ASSLSGRAPNEQF
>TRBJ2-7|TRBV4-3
ASSQGTIGDYEQY
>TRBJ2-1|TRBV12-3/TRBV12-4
ASSSPGGVGNEQF
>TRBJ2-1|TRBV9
ASSGLAVEQF
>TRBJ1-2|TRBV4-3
ASSQGGASWGRGYGYT
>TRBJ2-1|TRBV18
ASSPQLAGGRLVINEQF
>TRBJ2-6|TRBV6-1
ASSAGYGGANVLT
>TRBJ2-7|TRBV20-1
SARDYRALYEQY
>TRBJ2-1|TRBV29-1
SVDRAIRTRGNEQF
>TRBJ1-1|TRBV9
ASSVEAGTMNTEAF
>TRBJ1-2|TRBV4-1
ASSQGVAYGYT
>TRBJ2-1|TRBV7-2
ASSLVAGRTNEQF
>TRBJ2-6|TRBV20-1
SARGSGGYPGANVLT
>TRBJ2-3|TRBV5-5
ASTLLQGVVTDTQY
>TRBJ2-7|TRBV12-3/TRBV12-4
ASSLGTLNYEQY
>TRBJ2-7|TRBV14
ASSPIGGAFYEQY
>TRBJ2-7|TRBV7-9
ASSLGSEAGWYEQY
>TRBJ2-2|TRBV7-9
ASAGPTGELF
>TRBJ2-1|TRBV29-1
SVESLGGNEQF
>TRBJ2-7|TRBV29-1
SVESGTGNRQY
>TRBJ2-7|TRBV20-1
SALWSAGGTYEQY
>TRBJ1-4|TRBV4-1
ASSQDQSIRVLF
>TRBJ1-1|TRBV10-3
AITTTGRATEAF
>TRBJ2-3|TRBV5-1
ASSLSSGRAGDTQY
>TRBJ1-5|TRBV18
ASSRGHNQPQH
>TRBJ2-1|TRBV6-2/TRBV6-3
ASSYAASTGRNEQF